Listed below are T cell receptor beta chains from one sample, sequenced in a study of graft-versus-host responses after intestinal transplantation. These receptors are not linked to any known antigen. Repertoires were generated with immunoSEQ multiplex PCR, while TCRdb's copy carries only in-frame clones and drops some. Among 80,000 to 95,000 clones listed, roughly 90% were seen once. The sequencing here drew on unstimulated CD4+ T cells sorted from spleen or lymph node cells, taken before transplant. The receptors were sampled from a human donor who was the organ donor for an intestinal transplant. The CDR3 runs from the conserved cysteine through the conserved F or W. Fields, in order: clone size, V gene, J gene, D gene, CDR3 DNA, CDR3 protein. The D gene is left open where the match is weak. The size field is filled for only some rows; it gives once, few, many or a size class.

>NA|TRBV4-2|TRBJ2-6|NA
TGTGCCAGCAGCCAAGATCTCGCAGTCGGGGCCAACGTCCTGACTTTC
CASSQDLAVGANVLTF
>NA|TRBV7-2|TRBJ1-5|TRBD1
TGTGCCAGCAGCTTAGGACAGGGAAATCAGCCCCAGCATTTT
CASSLGQGNQPQHF
>NA|TRBV18|TRBJ1-1|NA
TGTGCCAGCCGGGTGGCAGATCTAAACACTGAAGCTTTCTTT
CASRVADLNTEAFF
>NA|TRBV6-4|TRBJ1-2|NA
TGTGCCAGCAGTGCGGGGGATTTCGGGGCCAATGGCTACACCTTC
CASSAGDFGANGYTF
>NA|TRBV7-2|TRBJ1-5|NA
TGTGCCAGCAGCTTATCCCCTGGGAGGAATCAGCCCCAGCATTTT
CASSLSPGRNQPQHF
>NA|TRBV29-1|TRBJ2-7|NA
TGCAGCGTTGAAATCTCGGGGTTAGGGCAGTACTTC
CSVEISGLGQYF
>once|TRBV23-1|TRBJ2-3|TRBD1
TGCGCCAGCAGTCGACTTCCCGGGACAGGTATTAGGGTCGATACGCAGTATTTT
CASSRLPGTGIRVDTQYF
>NA|TRBV2|TRBJ2-3|TRBD2
TGTGCCAGCAGTGCTTTACTAGCGGGAGGACCAGATACGCAGTATTTT
CASSALLAGGPDTQYF
>NA|TRBV15|TRBJ1-5|NA
TGTGCCACCAGCAGAGATATAGCTCAGCCCCAGCATTTT
CATSRDIAQPQHF
>NA|TRBV18|TRBJ2-3|TRBD2
TGTGCCAGCTCACCATCATTAGCGGGAGCCACAGATACGCAGTATTTT
CASSPSLAGATDTQYF
>NA|TRBV10-3|TRBJ1-2|TRBD1
TGTGCCATCAGTGAAAGGGACAGCTATGGCTACACCTTC
CAISERDSYGYTF
>NA|TRBV9|TRBJ2-2|TRBD2
TGTGCCAGCAGCGTGGGGACTAGCCCTTCCTACACCGGGGAGCTGTTTTTT
CASSVGTSPSYTGELFF
>NA|TRBV6-5|TRBJ2-7|NA
TGTGCCAGCACCCGACTCTTAGGCTCCTACGAGCAGTACTTC
CASTRLLGSYEQYF
>NA|TRBV18|TRBJ2-1|NA
TGTGCCAGCTCACCGACTCTAAATGAGCAGTTCTTC
CASSPTLNEQFF
>NA|TRBV4-3|TRBJ2-7|TRBD2
TGCGCCAGCAGCCAAGCGGGACTAGCGGGATCCCACGAGCAGTACTTC
CASSQAGLAGSHEQYF
>NA|TRBV21-1|TRBJ1-5|NA
TGTGCCAGCAGCCTCCACCCGTCGAGCTATAGCAATCAGCCCCAGCATTTT
CASSLHPSSYSNQPQHF
>NA|TRBV11-2|TRBJ2-5|NA
TGTGCCAGCAGCCCAACGTCGACACCCCCGGAGACCCAGTACTTC
CASSPTSTPPETQYF
>NA|TRBV27|TRBJ1-5|NA
TGTGCCAGCAGTTCCGGACAGAGTAGCAATCAGCCCCAGCATTTT
CASSSGQSSNQPQHF
>NA|TRBV4-3|TRBJ2-1|NA
TGCGCCAGCAGCCGGGGAGAGGGTCGTAGGCAGTTCTTC
CASSRGEGRRQFF
>NA|TRBV7-2|TRBJ1-3|NA
TGTGCCAGCAGCTTAGAACGCCCTACGAGGGAAAACACCATATATTTT
CASSLERPTRENTIYF
>NA|TRBV7-2|TRBJ2-1|NA
TGTGCCAGCAGCTTACGGGAGTGGGTGTCCCGGCGGGACAGTAAGTTCTTC
CASSLREWVSRRDSKFF
>NA|TRBV7-9|TRBJ2-1|NA
TGTGCCAGCAGCTTAGGTATTAGCTCCTACAATGAGCAGTTCTTC
CASSLGISSYNEQFF
>few|TRBV6-1|TRBJ1-2|TRBD1
TGTGCCAGCAGTCTACAGGGGATTAACTATGGCTACACCTTC
CASSLQGINYGYTF
>NA|TRBV5-4|TRBJ2-1|NA
TGTGCCAGCAGCTTCGTAGTGAATGAGCAGTTCTTC
CASSFVVNEQFF